This TCR beta chain was recovered during a study of regulatory T cells in long-lasting Graves disease. Construction of the TCR beta libraries employed iRepertoire HTBI primers in conjunction with Arm-PCR of CDR3 regions. Original data processing: 62 TRBV and 13 to 15 TRBJ segments were identified across samples. TCRdb independently ran MiXCR on the multiplex PCR reads; one entry per CDR3 protein. These V and J calls derive from TCRdb rather than the authors' analysis. The data hold hundreds of thousands of distinct CDR3 sequences, with around 11% observed a single time. As for time point: newly diagnosed GD, antithyroid drugs for less than 3 months. RNA extracted from PBMCs served as the sequencing template. Patients of an endocrinology department in Xi'an, China, were included. This clonotype was counted ten times or more. The same sample was also used in a study of T cells in Graves' hyperthyroidism and ophthalmopathy. That study adds: Clinical symptoms, serum thyroxine, TRAb, thyroid ultrasound and orbital computed tomography established diagnosis. RT-PCR in the first round (using the HTBI primer set) targeted the TCR CDR3.

Sequences were derived from peripheral blood mononuclear cells (PBMCs), sampled at new diagnosis, from a patient treated with antithyroid drugs. This clonotype originated in a woman under 40 with Graves disease.

The CDR3 loop reads CASSLGTPGSHYSNQPQHF. The CDR3 bases are TGTGCCAGCAGCTTGGGGACGCCGGGCTCCCATTATAGCAATCAGCCCCAGCATTTT. The chain uses TRBV7-8 and TRBJ1-5; perhaps TRBD1 as D (5 bases). The CDR3 sequence is 19 residues long. The V and J ends lost 3 bases and 0 bases respectively, with 21 bases between them. From germline, CDR1 is SGHVS and CDR2 FQNEAQ. The full variable domain, with the rest looked up from reference TRBV7-8 and TRBJ1-5, is GAGVSQSPRYKVAKRGQDVALRCDPISGHVSLFWYQQALGQGPEFLTYFQNEAQLDKSGLPSDRFFAERPEGSVSTLKIQRTQQEDSAVYLCASSLGTPGSHYSNQPQHFGDGTRLSIL.